The 15 T cell receptor beta chains below all came from one sample that was sequenced in a study of CD8 T cells in Susac syndrome. The RNA, roughly 0.5 to 1 ug, was put through reverse transcription using random hexamers. TCRdb ran MiXCR on the immunoSEQ multiplex PCR reads and lists one entry per CDR3 protein. The sample lists about 140,000 distinct CDR3 sequences; around 96% were seen once. The sample comprised CD4+ T cells from PBMCs. The origin of the receptors is a human donor with multiple sclerosis.

The gene calls are TRBV5-4 and TRBJ1-4; 8 nucleotides align to TRBD1. The J segment lost 5 bases and the V segment lost 4 bases, leaving 4 bases of the junction unmatched. The CDR3 is 14 amino acids. CDR1 is SGHNT and CDR2 is YYREEE in the germline V gene (reference sequence). The CDR3 DNA reads TGTGCCAGCAGCCCGGGACAGGTCAATGAAAAACTGTTTTTT. It is translated as CASSPGQVNEKLFF.

This chain links TRBV20-1 with TRBJ1-5; 7 bases align to TRBD1. Trimming cost V 5 bases and J 6 bases; bases outside gene matches: 10. The germline CDR1 and CDR2 sequences are DFQATT and SNEGSKA (reference sequence). The CDR3 runs 14 residues. CDR3 nucleotide sequence: TGCAGTGCTCCGCAGGGGGGCGAGGGTCAGCCCCAGCATTTT. Translation gives CSAPQGGEGQPQHF.

The chain has TRBV29-1 and TRBJ1-2; D is perhaps TRBD1 (5 bases). This CDR3 comprises 13 residues. Trimming removed 3 bases at V and 5 bases at J, with 13 bases between. CDR1 is SQVTM and CDR2 is ANQGSEA in the germline V gene. CDR3 in amino acids: CSVESGTVYGYTF. DNA for the CDR3: TGCAGCGTTGAGAGTGGGACGGTTTATGGCTACACCTTC.

The chain combines TRBV6-5 with TRBJ1-6, with TRBD1 identical over 7 bases. Germline V CDR1 and CDR2: MNHEY, SVGAGI. The CDR3 has 13 amino acids. The V gene end was trimmed by 5 bases and the J gene end by 8 bases; junction bases not matched to a gene: 3. The DNA for the CDR3 is TGTGCCAGCAGTCGACAGGGAGATTCACCCCTCCACTTT. Its translation: CASSRQGDSPLHF.

This clonotype has just a few counts. The chain links TRBV10-3 to TRBJ2-6; 7 bases are shared with TRBD2. Germline-derived CDR1 and CDR2 are ENHRY and SYGVKD. V lost 7 bases, J lost 2 bases, and 5 bases stayed unmatched. The CDR3 extends over 15 amino acids. The DNA for the CDR3 is TGTGCCATCAAAGGGGAGGGAGCTGGGGCCAACGTCCTGACTTTC. Translated: CAIKGEGAGANVLTF.

This rearrangement joins TRBV20-1 to TRBJ2-1, with TRBD2 matching 13 bases. Germline V gene sequence: CDR1 DFQATT, CDR2 SNEGSKA (reference sequence). This CDR3 is built from 16 residues. V dropped 0 bases and J dropped 8; count of bases not matched to a gene: 7. In nucleotides, the CDR3 is TGCAGTGCTAGAGATCTCGGACTAGCGGGAGCCTATGAGCAGTTCTTC. It translates to CSARDLGLAGAYEQFF.

This chain connects TRBV19 to TRBJ2-7; D is unclear. The V gene lost 6 bases and the J gene lost 4 bases, with 13 bases spanning the gap. The CDR3 has 13 amino acids. Germline CDR1 LNHDA, CDR2 SQIVND (reference sequence). CDR3 sequence: CASRPPRGYEQYF. In DNA form, the CDR3 reads TGTGCCAGTAGACCACCCCGCGGATACGAGCAGTACTTC.

J is TRBJ2-3 and V is TRBV29-1; TRBD1 or TRBD2 may be the D gene (5 bases each). CDR3 size: 11 residues. Trimming removed 4 bases at V and 6 bases at J, with 8 bases between. CDR1 SQVTM and CDR2 ANQGSEA come from the germline V gene. The CDR3 sequence is CSVVWGDTQYF. The CDR3 DNA reads TGCAGCGTTGTTTGGGGGGATACGCAGTATTTT.

This clonotype was seen once. CDR3 bases: TGTGCCACCAGCAGATCAGGACAGGGGCACAATGAGCAGTTCTTC. Its translation is CATSRSGQGHNEQFF. The genes are TRBV15 and TRBJ2-1; 9 bases align to TRBD1. Trimming cost V 2 bases and J 5 bases; bases outside gene matches: 4. The CDR3 contains 15 residues. The germline CDR1 and CDR2 sequences are LNHNV and YYDKDF (reference sequence).

CDR3 coding DNA: TGTGCCAGCAGTCGACTAGTGGGTGAGGGAGAGACCCAGTACTTC. It translates to CASSRLVGEGETQYF. This sequence joins TRBV12-3 or TRBV12-4 and TRBJ2-5; possible D gene TRBD2, 6 bases. The CDR3 length is 15 residues. V lost 5 bases and J 4 bases, leaving 17 bases between the germline ends.

V is TRBV7-9 and J is TRBJ1-1; D gene ambiguous. Looked up from germline, CDR1 is SEHNR and CDR2 is FQNEAQ (reference sequence). The CDR3 is 17 residues long. V lost 5 bases and J 3 bases, leaving 22 bases between the germline ends. CDR3 protein: CASSPMSLWGRDTEAFF. DNA for the CDR3: TGTGCCAGCAGCCCCATGAGCTTGTGGGGAAGGGACACTGAAGCTTTCTTT.

This clonotype has only one observation. The rearrangement uses TRBV29-1 and TRBJ2-2, with 7 nucleotides matching TRBD2. V was clipped by 6 bases and J by 2 bases; unmatched bases: 6. This CDR3 comprises 14 residues. Germline CDR1 and CDR2: SQVTM and ANQGSEA. The CDR3 sequence: CSVGSGTNTGELFF. The DNA for the CDR3 is TGCAGCGTGGGGAGCGGGACTAACACCGGGGAGCTGTTTTTT.

J is TRBJ2-2 and V is TRBV9; tentative D call: TRBD1 (5 bases). Per the germline V gene, CDR1 is SGDLS and CDR2 is YYNGEE. This CDR3 has 14 amino acids. Trimming removed 4 bases from V and 5 bases from J, with 12 bases in between. This CDR3 is CASSTLQETGELFF. Here the CDR3 DNA reads TGTGCCAGCAGCACGCTACAGGAAACCGGGGAGCTGTTTTTT.

The chain couples TRBV29-1 to TRBJ2-1; possible D gene TRBD1, 6 bases. The CDR3 consists of 13 residues. Trimming shortened V by 4 bases and J by 3 bases, and 10 bases separated the two germline ends. Germline CDR1 SQVTM, CDR2 ANQGSEA. This CDR3 reads CSVGGQLYNEQFF. Written as DNA, the CDR3 is TGCAGCGTTGGGGGGCAGCTCTACAATGAGCAGTTCTTC.

This clonotype turned up a few times. V usage is TRBV20-1 and J usage is TRBJ2-3, with TRBD2 identical over 9 bases. CDR1 and CDR2 (germline): DFQATT, SNEGSKA (reference sequence). The J segment lost 1 base and the V segment lost 5 bases, leaving 4 bases of the junction unmatched. The CDR3 has 14 amino acids. CDR3 region: CSALGGGGTDTQYF. In DNA, the CDR3 is TGCAGTGCTTTAGGCGGGGGGGGCACAGATACGCAGTATTTT.